Below are 29 T cell receptor beta chains sequenced from a single sample in a study of post-analysis software for immune sequencing data. Study findings and constraints: Relative to controls, patients had a few TRBV segments at higher frequency, with TRBV5-6, TRBV5-1 and TRBV20-1 among these.

TCR beta cDNA libraries included unique molecular identifiers. Using its own MiXCR run on the PCR reads, TCRdb lists one record per CDR3 protein. The sample lists roughly 540,000 distinct CDR3 sequences, about a third occurring once. Their antigen targets remain unknown. Sequencing was carried out using blood. The receptors come from a girl aged 2 to 17 with multiple sclerosis.

At least ten counts were recorded for this clonotype. The V gene is TRBV7-8, the J gene TRBJ1-2; D gene unclear. The CDR3 is made up of 14 amino acids. Trimming took 3 bases from V and 0 from J, leaving 8 bases between them. Germline assignment: CDR1 SGHVS and CDR2 FQNEAQ. CDR3 sequence (DNA): TGTGCCAGCAGCTTCTCCACACCTAACTATGGCTACACCTTC. Translated: CASSFSTPNYGYTF. The full variable domain, rest sourced from reference TRBV7-8 and TRBJ1-2, is GAGVSQSPRYKVAKRGQDVALRCDPISGHVSLFWYQQALGQGPEFLTYFQNEAQLDKSGLPSDRFFAERPEGSVSTLKIQRTQQEDSAVYLCASSFSTPNYGYTFGSGTRLTVV.

The chain couples TRBV7-9 to TRBJ2-1; D gene uncertain. Trimming removed 1 base from V and 5 bases from J, with 18 bases in between. Germline V gene lookup returns CDR1 SEHNR and CDR2 FQNEAQ (reference sequence). CDR3 length equals 17 residues. CDR3: CASSLEPPSREDNEQFF. Written as DNA, the CDR3 is TGTGCCAGCAGCTTAGAACCCCCATCTCGAGAGGACAATGAGCAGTTCTTC.

This clonotype was recorded a few times. The genes are TRBV20-1 and TRBJ2-1, with 10 nucleotides matching TRBD1. Germline CDR1 is DFQATT and CDR2 is SNEGSKA (reference sequence). V was clipped by 3 bases and J by 6 bases; unmatched bases: 8. This CDR3 has 15 residues. The CDR3 protein is CSARIDRGRFNEQFF. In DNA form, the CDR3 reads TGCAGTGCTAGGATCGACAGGGGGCGATTCAATGAGCAGTTCTTC.

The CDR3 DNA follows: TGTGCCAGCATAAGTAGCGGGACAGATACGCAGTATTTT. Translated: CASISSGTDTQYF. This rearrangement joins TRBV2 to TRBJ2-3, with TRBD2 matching 7 bases. This CDR3 is built from 13 residues. The junction had 4 bases not matched to a gene; V was cut back by 7 bases and J by 3 bases. Germline V gene data show CDR1 as SNHLY and CDR2 as FYNNEI.

This clonotype was seen only a few times. The rearrangement links TRBV27 to TRBJ2-7, with 11 bases that match TRBD1. The junction had 15 bases not matched to a gene; V was cut back by 4 bases and J by 10 bases. Germline CDR1 and CDR2: MNHEY and SMNVEV (reference sequence). This CDR3 region has 16 residues. The CDR3 is CASSSPGQGGAWSQYF. The CDR3 DNA follows: TGTGCCAGCAGTTCGCCGGGACAGGGGGGCGCGTGGTCCCAGTACTTC.

V is TRBV5-1 and J is TRBJ2-6; 10 bases fit TRBD1. The length of the CDR3 is 18 residues. J was trimmed by 4 bases and V by 2 bases; bases with no gene match: 9. CDR1 and CDR2 (germline): SGHRS, YFSETQ. For the CDR3, the DNA is TGCGCCAGCAGCTTTAGGGGACAGGGGATTTCCGGGGCCAACGTCCTGACTTTC. Encoded protein: CASSFRGQGISGANVLTF.

In this sample, this clonotype turned up a few times. This chain links TRBV20-1 with TRBJ2-2; D remains unclear. V dropped 0 bases and J dropped 2 bases, with 7 bases sitting between them. CDR1 and CDR2 from the germline V gene are DFQATT and SNEGSKA (reference sequence). CDR3 length: 14 residues. The CDR3, as DNA: TGCAGTGCTAGAGATCGATTAAACACCGGGGAGCTGTTTTTT. Protein: CSARDRLNTGELFF.

The DNA of the CDR3 is TGTGCCAGCAGCGCGAACCCGGGACCTCTGAACACTGAAGCTTTCTTT. Protein product: CASSANPGPLNTEAFF. V gene TRBV11-2 combines with J gene TRBJ1-1, with D possibly matching TRBD1 (5 bases). The CDR3 extends over 16 amino acids. With 5 bases removed from V and 0 bases from J, the gap between germline ends came to 16 bases. CDR1 and CDR2 from the germline V gene are SGHAT and FQNNGV.

The chain combines TRBV18 with TRBJ2-7; D possibly corresponds to TRBD2 (5 bases). The CDR3 consists of 16 residues. CDR1 KGHSH and CDR2 LQKENI come from the germline V gene. V gave up 3 bases and J gave up 1 base, with 16 bases separating them. Here the CDR3 reads CASSPFDSGFSYEQYF. The CDR3 DNA reads as TGTGCCAGCTCACCCTTTGACTCGGGGTTTTCCTACGAGCAGTACTTC.

The chain joins TRBV6-6 to TRBJ1-2; D is possibly TRBD1 (5 bases). Germline V gene lookup returns CDR1 MNHNY and CDR2 SVGAGI (reference sequence). CDR3 length: 15 residues. V was cut by 6 bases and J by 0 bases, with 14 bases left in between. CDR3 in DNA: TGTGCCAGCAGGGTCGGTTGGGGGGCTAACTATGGCTACACCTTC. Protein: CASRVGWGANYGYTF.

This clonotype was counted only a few times. This rearrangement joins TRBV6-1 to TRBJ2-1; D ambiguous. The CDR3 covers 13 residues. Germline loops: CDR1 MNHNS, CDR2 SASEGT. V shed 8 bases and J shed 6 bases, with 14 bases lying between them. CDR3 bases: TGTGCCAGCTCAGTGAGTCCCTTCAATGAGCAGTTCTTC. This encodes CASSVSPFNEQFF.

This clonotype was counted a few times. V is TRBV5-1 and J is TRBJ1-1; a weak D match, TRBD1 (5 bases). The V gene lost 0 bases and the J gene lost 0 bases, with 9 bases spanning the gap. Germline assignment: CDR1 SGHRS and CDR2 YFSETQ. The CDR3 totals 15 residues. CDR3 nucleotides: TGCGCCAGCAGCTTGGGACAGTACATGAACACTGAAGCTTTCTTT. Translating gives CASSLGQYMNTEAFF. Full variable domain (missing parts from reference TRBV5-1 and TRBJ1-1): KAGVTQTPRYLIKTRGQQVTLSCSPISGHRSVSWYQQTPGQGLQFLFEYFSETQRNKGNFPGRFSGRQFSNSRSEMNVSTLELGDSALYLCASSLGQYMNTEAFFGQGTRLTVV.

This clonotype appeared a few times. This chain uses TRBV6-4 with TRBJ1-5; D gene uncertain. CDR1 is MRHNA and CDR2 is SNTAGT in the germline V gene. The CDR3 has 15 amino acids. V gave up 5 bases and J gave up 0 bases, with 11 bases separating them. The CDR3 coding sequence is TGTGCCAGCAGTCCCCGGTTCGATAGCAATCAGCCCCAGCATTTT. It encodes CASSPRFDSNQPQHF.

The chain has TRBV28 and TRBJ2-5, with 13 bases identical to TRBD2. CDR3 size: 16 residues. Germline CDR1 reads MDHEN; CDR2 reads SYDVKM. V was clipped by 8 bases and J by 2 bases; unmatched bases: 8. The CDR3 reads CASSRLAGGPQETQYF. In nucleotides, the CDR3 is TGTGCCAGCTCCCGACTAGCGGGGGGACCGCAAGAGACCCAGTACTTC.

This clonotype was found a few times. The rearrangement joins TRBV4-2 to TRBJ2-3; D assignment may be TRBD1 or TRBD2 (6 bases each). The CDR3 has 17 amino acids. CDR1 and CDR2 (germline): LGHNA, YNFKEQ. Trimming stripped 1 base from V and 6 bases from J, with 20 bases between. The CDR3 is CASSQVRGPQRGDTQYF. The CDR3 DNA is TGTGCCAGCAGCCAAGTTCGGGGGCCCCAAAGGGGGGATACGCAGTATTTT.

This chain joins TRBV6-6 and TRBJ2-1; 11 nucleotides line up with TRBD2. Germline CDR1 is MNHNY and CDR2 is SVGAGI (reference sequence). Losses at the gene ends were 5 bases for V and 5 bases for J; bases not matched to a gene: 5. The CDR3 is 15 residues long. The CDR3 DNA sequence: TGTGCCAGCAGTAGTAGCGGGGGGGCCCACAATGAGCAGTTCTTC. Translated: CASSSSGGAHNEQFF.

This clonotype was observed a few times. The rearrangement joins TRBV7-8 to TRBJ2-1, with 9 bases that match TRBD2. After removal of 5 bases from V and 5 bases from J, the junction contained 7 bases not matched to a gene. The CDR3 has 15 residues. From germline, CDR1 is SGHVS and CDR2 FQNEAQ. This CDR3 reads CASSKGLAPNNEQFF. As DNA, the CDR3 is TGTGCCAGCAGCAAGGGACTAGCCCCCAACAATGAGCAGTTCTTC.

This chain connects TRBV12-3 or TRBV12-4 to TRBJ2-1; D may be TRBD1 (5 bases). This CDR3 contains 14 residues. Trimming cost V 6 bases and J 0 bases, with 9 bases left between them. The CDR3, as DNA: TGTGCCAGCAGGCAGGGTAGCTCCTACAATGAGCAGTTCTTC. It yields the protein CASRQGSSYNEQFF.

The rearrangement uses TRBV5-1 and TRBJ1-6; D ambiguous. The germline gives CDR1 SGHRS, CDR2 YFSETQ. This CDR3 comprises 12 residues. V was clipped by 0 bases and J by 9 bases, with 4 bases between them. The CDR3 bases are TGCGCCAGCAGCTTGGATGGTTCACCCCTCCACTTT. Encoded protein: CASSLDGSPLHF.

This clonotype has only a few counts. This chain uses TRBV7-7 with TRBJ2-5, with D perhaps given as TRBD1 or TRBD2 (5 bases each). Germline assignment: CDR1 SSHAT and CDR2 FNYEAQ (reference sequence). V shed 5 bases and J shed 0 bases, with 16 bases lying between them. The CDR3 consists of 16 residues. The CDR3 DNA reads as TGTGCCAGCAGCCTCGGGGCAAGCACTAACCAAGAGACCCAGTACTTC. Its protein is CASSLGASTNQETQYF.

The sample holds one count of this clonotype. The V gene is TRBV15, the J gene TRBJ1-1; D may be TRBD1 (6 bases). Germline V CDR1 and CDR2: LNHNV, YYDKDF (reference sequence). This CDR3 has 14 residues. V was shortened by 3 bases and J by 4 bases, with 12 bases between the two germline ends. The CDR3 DNA sequence: TGTGCCACCAGCAGTCTGGGGGCTGGCACTGAAGCTTTCTTT. Translation: CATSSLGAGTEAFF.

The V call is TRBV20-1, the J call TRBJ1-1; D gene uncertain. V was trimmed by 2 bases and J by 4 bases, leaving 8 bases between them. The CDR3 covers 12 residues. In germline, CDR1 is DFQATT, CDR2 SNEGSKA (reference sequence). CDR3 bases: TGCAGTGCTAGACTTCTGGCCACTGAAGCTTTCTTT. Amino acids: CSARLLATEAFF.

The chain uses TRBV6-6 and TRBJ2-5, with D maybe TRBD2 (5 bases). This CDR3 region has 13 residues. Trimming removed 5 bases from V and 6 bases from J, with 13 bases in between. Germline loops: CDR1 MNHNY, CDR2 SVGAGI (reference sequence). CDR3: CASSDPRGQTQYF. CDR3 nucleotides: TGTGCCAGCAGTGACCCCCGAGGGCAGACCCAGTACTTC.

This clonotype showed up just a few times. V is TRBV12-3 or TRBV12-4 and J is TRBJ1-1, with D unresolved. The length of the CDR3 is 12 residues. The V and J ends lost 3 bases and 6 bases respectively, with 8 bases between them. The CDR3, as DNA: TGTGCCAGCAGTTTTTTGGTGTCTGAAGCTTTCTTT. This sequence encodes CASSFLVSEAFF.

V and J are TRBV4-1 and TRBJ2-5, with D uncertain. Judging by the DNA end, TRBJ2-7 fits better; the J call may be wrong. The germline CDR1 and CDR2 sequences are MGHRA and YSYEKL. CDR3 size: 12 residues. The CDR3 loop reads CASSQQVGEQYF. For the CDR3, the DNA is TGCGCCAGCAGCCAGCAGGTGGGCGAGCAGTACTTC.

This clonotype was seen a handful of times. This chain uses TRBV15 with TRBJ1-2; no clear D. Germline CDR1 reads LNHNV; CDR2 reads YYDKDF (reference sequence). The CDR3 has 8 residues. V gave up 7 bases and J gave up 9 bases, with 3 bases separating them. CDR3: CATMSYTF. In DNA form, the CDR3 reads TGTGCCACCATGAGCTACACCTTC.

The J gene is TRBJ1-5, the V gene TRBV6-1, with D uncertain. The CDR3 extends over 14 amino acids. Germline CDR1 MNHNS, CDR2 SASEGT. The V gene lost 3 bases and the J gene lost 3 bases, with 9 bases spanning the gap. CDR3 bases: TGTGCCAGCAGTGATAGGTGGTCCAATCAGCCCCAGCATTTT. Its protein is CASSDRWSNQPQHF.

The genes are TRBV20-1 and TRBJ2-7, with 9 bases lining up with TRBD1. V lost 3 bases, J lost 1 base, and 4 bases stayed unmatched. Per germline, CDR1 DFQATT and CDR2 SNEGSKA (reference sequence). This CDR3 has 14 amino acids. CDR3 in DNA: TGCAGTGCTAGGGGGACAGGGAAGTCCTACGAGCAGTACTTC. Translating it yields CSARGTGKSYEQYF.

The chain carries TRBV20-1 and TRBJ2-3; 9 nucleotides agree with TRBD2. Looked up from germline, CDR1 is DFQATT and CDR2 is SNEGSKA (reference sequence). The V segment lost 6 bases and the J segment 2 bases; nucleotides outside the gene matches: 9. The CDR3 has 15 residues. The CDR3 is CSAHIAGEITDTQYF. The DNA for the CDR3 is TGCAGTGCGCATATAGCGGGGGAAATCACAGATACGCAGTATTTT.